These 9 T cell receptor beta chains were sequenced from one sample in a study of neurological immune-mediated disorders. TCRdb processed the 5' RACE reads anew with MiXCR; each CDR3 protein has one entry. This table has 14,000 or so distinct CDR3 sequences, approximately 13% appearing once. The specimen was CD8+ T cells from blood. The receptor set was obtained from a female donor with HTLV-1-associated myelopathy (HAM/TSP).

This clonotype was counted ten times or more. J is TRBJ2-1 and V is TRBV7-3; 13 bases are a match to TRBD2. Germline V gene data show CDR1 as SGHTA and CDR2 as FQGTGA. The CDR3 has 16 residues. Trimming at V came to 5 bases and at J to 4 bases, leaving 5 bases not matched to a gene. CDR3 in amino acids: CASSKTSGGTYNEQFF. CDR3 bases: TGTGCCAGCAGCAAGACTAGCGGGGGGACGTACAATGAGCAGTTCTTC.

This clonotype occurred many times. CDR3 in DNA: TGTGCCAGCAGTCCCTTCGCGGGACTTACAGATACGCAGTATTTT. Its protein is CASSPFAGLTDTQYF. The chain carries TRBV27 and TRBJ2-3; D is possibly TRBD2 (6 bases). The CDR3 runs to 15 residues. V gave up 5 bases and J gave up 3 bases, with 15 bases separating them. Per germline, CDR1 MNHEY and CDR2 SMNVEV (reference sequence).

This clonotype was observed many times. The CDR3 sequence is CASSSGLAGGYEQYF. In DNA form, the CDR3 reads TGTGCCAGCAGCTCGGGACTAGCGGGAGGCTACGAGCAGTACTTC. The chain couples TRBV7-8 to TRBJ2-7; 15 positions match TRBD2. This CDR3 region has 15 residues. The germline CDR1 and CDR2 sequences are SGHVS and FQNEAQ. Trimming at V came to 4 bases and at J to 3 bases, leaving 1 base not matched to a gene.

Ten or more counts support this clonotype. The chain has TRBV20-1 and TRBJ2-5; D unclear. There are 13 residues in the CDR3. Germline V gives CDR1 DFQATT, CDR2 SNEGSKA (reference sequence). Between the trimmed V and J ends, which lost 2 bases and 7 bases, there was a span of 14 bases. CDR3 sequence reads: CSARQDPESTQYF. In nucleotides, the CDR3 is TGCAGTGCTAGACAGGACCCCGAGTCGACCCAGTACTTC.

This clonotype was detected many times. This chain joins TRBV6-5 and TRBJ1-3; D not certain. The V end was cut by 6 bases, the J end by 2 bases, with 17 bases between. Germline V gives CDR1 MNHEY, CDR2 SVGAGI. The CDR3 loop spans 16 amino acids. CDR3 region: CASRPETVLTGNTIYF. The DNA for the CDR3 is TGTGCCAGCAGACCGGAGACGGTGCTTACTGGAAACACCATATATTTT.

The genes are TRBV19 and TRBJ1-2; no definite D call. Germline V CDR1 and CDR2: LNHDA, SQIVND (reference sequence). This CDR3 has 13 amino acids. Trimming shortened V by 5 bases and J by 4 bases, and 11 bases separated the two germline ends. CDR3 nucleotide sequence: TGTGCCAGTAGTTCGGACGGAACCTATGGCTACACCTTC. Protein sequence: CASSSDGTYGYTF.

In this sample, this clonotype turned up many times. In DNA form, the CDR3 reads TGCGCCAGCAGCCAAGGGAGGCAGGGCGGAATCACTGAAGCTTTCTTT. It is translated as CASSQGRQGGITEAFF. This rearrangement joins TRBV4-3 to TRBJ1-1; D is perhaps TRBD1 (5 bases). The V end lost 1 base, the J end lost 4 bases, and 16 bases lay between the germline ends. The germline gives CDR1 LGHNA, CDR2 YSLEER. The CDR3 consists of 16 residues.

Worth noting for this clonotype: A single base separates this from a much larger clone, so it may be a read error. The chain employs TRBV4-3 and TRBJ1-2; 8 positions agree with TRBD1. The CDR3 has 13 residues. In germline, CDR1 is LGHNA, CDR2 YSLEER. CDR3 sequence: CAISPTGGYGYTF. In DNA form, the CDR3 reads TGCGCCATCAGCCCAACAGGGGGCTATGGCTACACCTTC.

This clonotype showed up many times. The chain is built from TRBV5-1 and TRBJ2-3; D is undetermined. The germline V gene encodes CDR1 SGHRS and CDR2 YFSETQ. The CDR3 is 15 residues long. Trimming left V 0 bases short and J 6 bases short, with 14 bases between. CDR3 nucleotides: TGCGCCAGCAGCTTGGAGGCCGGTCCGGGCGATACGCAGTATTTT. Amino acid sequence: CASSLEAGPGDTQYF. Full variable domain (remainder filled in from reference TRBV5-1 and TRBJ2-3): KAGVTQTPRYLIKTRGQQVTLSCSPISGHRSVSWYQQTPGQGLQFLFEYFSETQRNKGNFPGRFSGRQFSNSRSEMNVSTLELGDSALYLCASSLEAGPGDTQYFGPGTRLTVL.